Detailed here is one TCR beta chain. Its antigen is still unknown. The data stem from a study of cytomegalovirus exposure and HLA in healthy donors. Findings and caveats of the study: Both high specificity and high sensitivity reportedly marked the classifier's diagnosis of cytomegalovirus status. Trimming of TCR beta V- and J-genes showed a link, identified in a later analysis, to a missense DCLRE1C variant. A later analysis found that most CMV-associated TCR beta chains appeared HLA-restricted.

V lost 10 bases and J lost 1, with 16 bases in between. Germline V CDR1 and CDR2: MDHEN, SYDVKM. The CDR3 is made up of 15 amino acids. The study ran its PCR with 60 Vbeta and 13 Jbeta primers. The table came from immunoSEQ multiplex PCR; TCRdb's copy has only in-frame clones and leaves some out. The sample has some 130,000 clones, around three quarters seen once. The donors, nominally healthy at sampling, likely had unrecorded immune exposures. The V call is TRBV28, the J call TRBJ2-2; tentatively, D is TRBD2 (6 bases). This receptor was identified in a man aged 35 to 55 in good health and CMV-seropositive. The sample was PBMCs. DNA of the CDR3: TGTGCCATACCTTCCGGGGGAGGGAACACCGGGGAGCTGTTTTTT. It translates to CAIPSGGGNTGELFF. Using reference TRBV28 and TRBJ2-2 for the parts outside the CDR3, the full variable domain is DVKVTQSSRYLVKRTGEKVFLECVQDMDHENMFWYRQDPGLGLRLIYFSYDVKMKEKGDIPEGYSVSREKKERFSLILESASTNQTSMYLCAIPSGGGNTGELFFGEGSRLTVL.